The present TCR beta chain was sequenced within a study of OX40 agonist ivuxolimab in advanced cancers. Study summary: Patients enrolled in dose escalation were diagnosed with hepatocellular carcinoma, melanoma, renal cell or head and neck cancer.

V gave up 0 bases and J gave up 8 bases, with 7 bases separating them. The CDR3 sequence is 11 residues long. CDR1 is DFQATT and CDR2 is SNEGSKA in the germline V gene (reference sequence). In regard to this clone: As yet, its antigen is unknown.

Study-wide results and limits: Part of the nonresponder group also had normalized T-cell clonal expansion that was low. The investigators did not determine what antigen specificity the expanded peripheral T cells had.

Profiling relied on immunoSEQ multiplex PCR, and the TCRdb table lists in-frame clones only, not all of them. Of 90,000 to 100,000 clones listed, 90% to 96% were seen once; the top ten hold about 2.1%. This specimen consisted of CD4+ or CD8+ T cells sorted from blood, obtained in a trial of the OX40 agonist ivuxolimab. This clonotype originated in an adult with an advanced solid tumor such as melanoma, head and neck, liver or kidney cancer. V is TRBV20-1 and J is TRBJ1-2; no definite D call. CDR3 sequence (DNA): TGCAGTGCTAGAGATCCGGGGGGCTACACCTTC. Its translation: CSARDPGGYTF.